The 12 T cell receptor beta chains in this list originate from one sample, sequenced in a study of T cell changes during pregnancy in multiple sclerosis. Assay: immunoSEQ multiplex PCR; the TCRdb copy retains only in-frame clones and omits some. Here the sample spans about 24,000 clones, roughly 80% being singletons. Specimen: CD8+ T cells from peripheral blood mononuclear cells, collected in the first trimester of pregnancy. The source is a female donor in good health, enrolled as a control in a pregnancy study.

The CDR3: CASSLAGTANHEQYF. The CDR3, as DNA: TGTGCCAGCAGCTTGGCCGGGACTGCAAACCACGAGCAGTACTTC. The chain joins TRBV5-4 to TRBJ2-7, with TRBD2 as a possible D gene (6 bases). Germline assignment: CDR1 SGHNT and CDR2 YYREEE (reference sequence). This CDR3 is built from 15 residues. Trimming left V 0 bases short and J 5 bases short, with 15 bases between.

The chain links TRBV4-3 to TRBJ1-4; unclear D gene. This CDR3 spans 15 amino acids. V was trimmed by 0 bases and J by 13 bases, leaving 18 bases between them. CDR1 is LGHNA, CDR2 YSLEER, per germline. Here the CDR3 DNA reads TGCGCCAGCAGCCAAGATCAGGAGGCCTCTAGGATACTGTTTTTT. It specifies CASSQDQEASRILFF.

This rearrangement joins TRBV9 to TRBJ2-3; TRBD2 matches 9 bases. Trimming cost V 4 bases and J 4 bases; bases outside gene matches: 10. The CDR3 totals 16 residues. CDR1 is SGDLS and CDR2 is YYNGEE in the germline V gene. CDR3 residues: CASSPPGGGAPDTQYF. The CDR3 DNA reads TGTGCCAGCAGCCCCCCTGGCGGGGGGGCCCCAGATACGCAGTATTTT.

This chain uses TRBV28 with TRBJ2-2; 7 bases match TRBD1. This CDR3 is built from 18 residues. The ends lost 4 bases at V and 4 bases at J; junction bases unmatched: 15. CDR1 is MDHEN and CDR2 is SYDVKM in the germline V gene. The CDR3 spells CASSSDREPTAGTGELFF. The CDR3 DNA reads TGTGCCAGCAGTTCTGACAGGGAACCTACCGCGGGCACCGGGGAGCTGTTTTTT.

This rearrangement joins TRBV6-5 to TRBJ2-5; TRBD1 agrees at 9 bases. Germline loops: CDR1 MNHEY, CDR2 SVGAGI. The CDR3 sequence is 15 residues long. Germline trimming cut 6 bases from V and 6 bases from J; bases unmatched to any gene: 11. CDR3 DNA: TGTGCCAGCAGCCCCGGGGAAACAGGGGGCCAGACCCAGTACTTC. Residues: CASSPGETGGQTQYF.

The chain links TRBV5-6 to TRBJ2-7, with a possible D match to TRBD1 (5 bases). Germline CDR1 reads SGHDT; CDR2 reads YYEEEE. This CDR3 contains 13 residues. The V gene lost 3 bases and the J gene lost 2 bases, with 9 bases spanning the gap. The CDR3 DNA reads TGTGCCAGCAGCTGGGGCCGCACCTACGAGCAGTACTTC. This codes for CASSWGRTYEQYF.

The CDR3 sequence is CAWASGSDNEQFF. As DNA, the CDR3 is TGTGCCTGGGCTAGCGGGAGCGACAATGAGCAGTTCTTC. The chain employs TRBV30 and TRBJ2-1, with 10 bases aligning to TRBD2. The J segment lost 5 bases and the V segment lost 5 bases, leaving 3 bases of the junction unmatched. In germline, CDR1 is GTSNPN, CDR2 SVGIG (reference sequence). The CDR3 spans 13 residues.

The rearrangement uses TRBV30 and TRBJ1-5; TRBD1 matches 9 bases. CDR3 size: 14 residues. The J segment lost 4 bases and the V segment lost 2 bases, leaving 3 bases of the junction unmatched. Per the germline V gene, CDR1 is GTSNPN and CDR2 is SVGIG (reference sequence). CDR3: CAWSQGQGNQPQHF. The CDR3 DNA reads as TGTGCCTGGAGTCAGGGACAGGGAAATCAGCCCCAGCATTTT.

The chain links TRBV9 to TRBJ2-2; D is undetermined. The CDR3 is 15 residues long. The germline gives CDR1 SGDLS, CDR2 YYNGEE. V dropped 0 bases and J dropped 7 bases, with 13 bases sitting between them. CDR3 nucleotide sequence: TGTGCCAGCAGCGTAGCGAACAGACGTGGCGGGGAGCTGTTTTTT. It codes for CASSVANRRGGELFF. Drawing the rest from reference TRBV9 and TRBJ2-2, the complete variable domain is DSGVTQTPKHLITATGQRVTLRCSPRSGDLSVYWYQQSLDQGLQFLIQYYNGEERAKGNILERFSAQQFPDLHSELNLSSLELGDSALYFCASSVANRRGGELFFGEGSRLTVL.

The chain is built from TRBV5-1 and TRBJ2-1; 10 nucleotides align to TRBD2. With 0 bases clipped from V and 8 bases from J, the junction kept 5 bases outside the gene matches. From germline, CDR1 is SGHRS and CDR2 YFSETQ. This CDR3 has 15 residues. CDR3 in amino acids: CASSLVLAGEDEQFF. CDR3 nucleotides: TGCGCCAGCAGCTTGGTCCTAGCGGGAGAGGATGAGCAGTTCTTC.

The rearrangement links TRBV6-1 to TRBJ2-7, with 10 bases lining up with TRBD2. The germline V gene has CDR1 MNHNS and CDR2 SASEGT. After removal of 0 bases from V and 5 bases from J, the junction contained 4 bases not matched to a gene. CDR3 length equals 15 residues. The CDR3 nucleotides read TGTGCCAGCAGTGAAGCGAGCGGGGGGGTAAACGAGCAGTACTTC. Encoded protein: CASSEASGGVNEQYF.

V gene TRBV6-5 combines with J gene TRBJ2-5; D uncertain. This CDR3 has 13 amino acids. Germline CDR1 MNHEY, CDR2 SVGAGI. Trimming removed 4 bases at V and 4 bases at J, with 10 bases between. For the CDR3, the DNA is TGTGCCAGCAGTTTTGGGCTACGAGAGACCCAGTACTTC. Translated, it gives CASSFGLRETQYF.